The present TCR beta chain was sequenced within a study of read filtering for tumor transcriptome and immune sequencing. About the study: Transcriptome libraries were built from DNase-treated RNA. Study-wide points: In IR-seq, single-read clonotypes were roughly 80% of clonotypes but approximately 4% of reads.

Sampling of bone marrow took place during active disease in every patient. On this clonotype itself: Antigen: not known.

The CDR3 covers 15 residues. V was shortened by 3 bases and J by 11 bases, with 20 bases between the two germline ends. Per germline, CDR1 SGHRS and CDR2 YFSETQ. Molecular barcoded adaptors covering alpha/delta and beta/gamma chains were used on approximately 440 ng RNA. TCRdb fed the reads into MiXCR, producing one record per CDR3 protein. The table has about 62,000 distinct CDR3 sequences, roughly a fifth seen once. The origin of this receptor is a donor at least 40 years old with multiple myeloma. The gene calls are TRBV5-1 and TRBJ1-4, with D maybe TRBD1 (5 bases). Sequences were obtained from a population of CD138-negative cells sorted from bone marrow. CDR3 protein: CASSSEAGRTDKLFF. CDR3 DNA: TGCGCCAGCAGCTCCGAGGCGGGGCGGACGGATAAACTGTTTTTT.